This TCR beta chain appears in the sequencing data of a study of blood T cell repertoires in COVID-19. Across the whole study: Samples came from the United States, Italy and Spain, spanning acute and convalescent COVID-19. T cells, B-cell-depleted T cells, or PBMCs supplied cDNA or gDNA.

Germline loops: CDR1 KGHDR, CDR2 SFDVKD. This CDR3 has 13 residues. The germline V and J ends were trimmed by 1 base and 10 bases, with 13 bases remaining between them. In the study's own analysis: Estimated nucleated cell counts came from reference gene primer amplification. Libraries were prepared by immunoSEQ multiplex PCR; TCRdb keeps only in-frame clonotypes and omits some of them. The DNA was the basis for D and trimming; V, J and clone size are from that table. In the table there are around 170,000 clones, roughly 70% of which are singletons. This TCR was sampled from a woman of 80 years or more with acute or convalescent COVID-19. The sequencing input was peripheral blood. This rearrangement joins TRBV24-1 to TRBJ2-7; D might be TRBD2 (6 bases). The DNA of the CDR3 is TGTGCCACCAGTGATTTATCGGGGGACGTTCAGTACTTC. It specifies CATSDLSGDVQYF.